The clone carrying this TCR beta chain was seen only once. The Seattle patients, enrolled during active infection, were followed longitudinally. The record originates from a study of blood T cell repertoires in COVID-19. Overall study context: COVID-19 samples, acute and convalescent, were from the United States, Italy and Spain.

Trimming left V 3 bases short and J 5 bases short, with 16 bases between. Germline V lookup: CDR1 KGHSH, CDR2 LQKENI. The CDR3 spans 15 residues. Methods used by the authors: Reference gene primer amplification gave estimated nucleated cell counts. Generated by immunoSEQ multiplex PCR, the TCRdb table keeps only in-frame clones and is missing some. The V and J calls and clone size come from that table; D and trimming were worked out from the DNA. The sample lists about 70,000 clones, 80% to 95% occurring once. This sequence originates from a man in his forties or fifties with COVID-19, enrolled during active disease. V and J are TRBV18 and TRBJ1-1; perhaps TRBD1 as D (6 bases). Sequencing was carried out using peripheral blood. The CDR3 DNA is TGTGCCAGCTCACCCCCCTCAGGGGCTGGGACTGAAGCTTTCTTT. It translates to CASSPPSGAGTEAFF.